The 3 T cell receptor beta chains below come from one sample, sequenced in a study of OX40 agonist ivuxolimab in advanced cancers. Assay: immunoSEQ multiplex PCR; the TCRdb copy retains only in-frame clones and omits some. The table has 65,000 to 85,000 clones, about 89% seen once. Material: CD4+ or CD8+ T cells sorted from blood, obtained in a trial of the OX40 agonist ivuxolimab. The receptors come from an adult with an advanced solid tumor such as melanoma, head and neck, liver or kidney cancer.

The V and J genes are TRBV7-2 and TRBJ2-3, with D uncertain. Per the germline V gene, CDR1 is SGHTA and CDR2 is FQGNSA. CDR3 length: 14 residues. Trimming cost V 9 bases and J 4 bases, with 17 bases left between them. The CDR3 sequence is CASMRRAKADTQYF. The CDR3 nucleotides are TGTGCCAGTATGCGAAGGGCCAAGGCAGATACGCAGTATTTT.

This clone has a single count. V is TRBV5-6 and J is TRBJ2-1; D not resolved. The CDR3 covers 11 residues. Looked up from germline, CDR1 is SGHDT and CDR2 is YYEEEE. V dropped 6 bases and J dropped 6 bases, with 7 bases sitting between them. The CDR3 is CASTMSNEQFF. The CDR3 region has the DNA TGTGCCAGCACCATGTCCAATGAGCAGTTCTTC.

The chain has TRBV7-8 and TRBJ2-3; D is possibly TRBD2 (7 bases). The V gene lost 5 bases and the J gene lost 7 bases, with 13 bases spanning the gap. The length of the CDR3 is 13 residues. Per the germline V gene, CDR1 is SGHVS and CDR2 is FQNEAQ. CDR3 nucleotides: TGTGCCAGCAGCAGGGGGGGGGCCAATACGCAGTATTTT. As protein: CASSRGGANTQYF.